Following are 27 T cell receptor beta chains from one sample sequenced in a study of regulatory T cells in long-lasting Graves disease. In building TCR beta libraries, iRepertoire HTBI primers were used together with Arm-PCR of CDR3 regions. TCRdb processed the multiplex PCR reads anew with MiXCR; each CDR3 protein has one entry. The sample yields hundreds of thousands of distinct CDR3 sequences, roughly 16% seen once. The time point was: newly diagnosed GD, antithyroid drugs for less than 3 months. RNA extracted from PBMCs served as the sequencing template. Sequencing was performed on peripheral blood mononuclear cells (PBMCs), taken at new diagnosis, from a patient treated with antithyroid drugs. The source is a female donor with Graves disease.

This clonotype was recorded at least ten times. This chain uses TRBV20-1 with TRBJ2-1; 7 positions match TRBD2. The germline gives CDR1 DFQATT, CDR2 SNEGSKA (reference sequence). Trimming removed 6 bases from V and 5 bases from J; junction bases left unmatched: 13. This CDR3 has 15 amino acids. CDR3 amino acids: CSAPQRRLADNEQFF. The CDR3 DNA is TGCAGTGCCCCCCAGCGGAGGCTAGCGGACAATGAGCAGTTCTTC.

This clonotype was picked up many times. CDR3 coding DNA: TGTGCCAGCAGCTCTGACAGGGGGGGATATGGCTACACCTTC. This codes for CASSSDRGGYGYTF. The chain uses TRBV11-2 and TRBJ1-2, with 9 nucleotides matching TRBD1. V shed 4 bases and J 5 bases; nucleotides not matched to a gene: 5. CDR1 is SGHAT and CDR2 is FQNNGV in the germline V gene. CDR3 size: 14 residues. Full variable domain (outside the CDR3, taken from reference TRBV11-2 and TRBJ1-2): EAGVAQSPRYKIIEKRQSVAFWCNPISGHATLYWYQQILGQGPKLLIQFQNNGVVDDSQLPKDRFSAERLKGVDSTLKIQPAKLEDSAVYLCASSSDRGGYGYTFGSGTRLTVV.

This clonotype has a count of ten or more. The rearrangement links TRBV30 to TRBJ1-2, with D uncertain. Germline V gene data show CDR1 as GTSNPN and CDR2 as SVGIG (reference sequence). CDR3 size: 13 residues. V was clipped by 6 bases and J by 0 bases, with 11 bases between them. The CDR3 DNA reads TGTGCCTGTATGCGGCCGACTAACTATGGCTACACCTTC. Translation: CACMRPTNYGYTF.

This rearrangement joins TRBV12-3 or TRBV12-4 to TRBJ2-1; TRBD1 matches 11 bases. V was pared by 5 bases and J by 4 bases, with 4 bases of the junction left unmatched. The CDR3 is 15 amino acids. For the CDR3, the DNA is TGTGCCAGCAGTCGGGGACAGGGGGATTACAATGAGCAGTTCTTC. Translated, it gives CASSRGQGDYNEQFF.

Of note for this clonotype: With a much larger clone just one base away, this may be a read error. The chain has TRBV20-1 and TRBJ2-1, with 14 nucleotides matching TRBD2. CDR1 and CDR2 (germline): DFQATT, SNEGSKA (reference sequence). This CDR3 contains 15 residues. The CDR3 spells CSADGTSGGYNGQFF. The CDR3 DNA follows: TGCAGTGCAGACGGGACTAGCGGGGGCTACAATGGGCAGTTCTTC.

This clonotype has a count of ten or more. V is TRBV7-9 and J is TRBJ1-4, with D perhaps TRBD1 (5 bases). Germline V gives CDR1 SEHNR, CDR2 FQNEAQ (reference sequence). The CDR3 is 17 residues long. With 5 bases removed from V and 1 base from J, the gap between germline ends came to 17 bases. The CDR3 sequence is CASSPWVLGGTNEKLFF. The CDR3 DNA reads as TGTGCCAGCAGCCCCTGGGTCCTGGGGGGAACTAATGAAAAACTGTTTTTT.

At least ten counts were recorded for this clonotype. The chain recombines TRBV2 with TRBJ2-2; possible D gene TRBD1, 6 bases. Germline-derived CDR1 and CDR2 are SNHLY and FYNNEI. The CDR3 is 13 amino acids. V was clipped by 6 bases and J by 6 bases, with 11 bases between them. CDR3 in amino acids: CASSSTGSGELFF. The CDR3 DNA reads TGTGCCAGCAGCTCAACAGGGTCCGGGGAGCTGTTTTTT.

The sample holds many counts of this clonotype. The CDR3 here is CASSPHLGRDSYEQYF. For the CDR3, the DNA is TGTGCCAGCAGCCCCCACTTAGGGCGGGACTCCTACGAGCAGTACTTC. V is TRBV28 and J is TRBJ2-7, with a tentative D call TRBD2 (6 bases). The V and J ends lost 6 bases and 0 bases respectively, with 18 bases between them. Per the germline V gene, CDR1 is MDHEN and CDR2 is SYDVKM. The CDR3 is made up of 16 amino acids.

This clonotype came up many times. The chain is built from TRBV13 and TRBJ1-6, with D possibly being TRBD1 (6 bases). Germline CDR1 reads PRHDT; CDR2 reads FYEKMQ (reference sequence). This CDR3 has 16 amino acids. V gave up 5 bases and J gave up 8 bases, with 19 bases separating them. The DNA for the CDR3 is TGTGCCAGCAGCCCGGCAATCGCGGGGGCTTATTCACCCCTCCACTTT. It translates to CASSPAIAGAYSPLHF. The full variable domain, rest sourced from reference TRBV13 and TRBJ1-6, is AAGVIQSPRHLIKEKRETATLKCYPIPRHDTVYWYQQGPGQDPQFLISFYEKMQSDKGSIPDRFSAQQFSDYHSELNMSSLELGDSALYFCASSPAIAGAYSPLHFGNGTRLTVT.

Many counts were recorded for this clonotype. V usage is TRBV5-1 and J usage is TRBJ1-2; 8 nucleotides match TRBD1. Germline assignment: CDR1 SGHRS and CDR2 YFSETQ. The J segment lost 6 bases and the V segment lost 2 bases, leaving 6 bases of the junction unmatched. The CDR3 consists of 14 residues. The CDR3 region is CASSFGQGTDGYTF. DNA for the CDR3: TGCGCCAGCAGCTTCGGACAGGGCACCGATGGCTACACCTTC.

This clonotype has a count of ten or more. This chain joins TRBV5-1 and TRBJ2-1; D uncertain. Trimming shortened V by 4 bases and J by 0 bases, and 14 bases separated the two germline ends. The CDR3 has 16 amino acids. Germline V CDR1 and CDR2: SGHRS, YFSETQ. The CDR3 loop is CASSPTVMSSYNEQFF. CDR3 nucleotides: TGCGCCAGCAGCCCTACAGTGATGAGCTCCTACAATGAGCAGTTCTTC.

This clonotype was seen ten or more times. The J gene is TRBJ1-1, the V gene TRBV24-1; 7 bases align to TRBD1. Trimming took 4 bases from V and 6 from J; bases not matched to a gene: 7. Germline CDR1 reads KGHDR; CDR2 reads SFDVKD. The CDR3 loop spans 14 amino acids. The CDR3 DNA reads TGTGCCACCAGTGACTCAGACAGGGTCTCTGAAGCTTTCTTT. Its translation is CATSDSDRVSEAFF.

The chain carries TRBV7-3 and TRBJ2-5; TRBD1 aligns across 10 bases. The J call may be faulty, since TRBJ2-1 better matches the DNA end. The CDR3 is 14 residues long. Per the germline V gene, CDR1 is SGHTA and CDR2 is FQGTGA. This CDR3 reads CASSLRPGQGTQFF. DNA of the CDR3: TGTGCCAGCAGTTTGCGGCCGGGACAGGGGACGCAGTTCTTC.

The sample holds many counts of this clonotype. The rearrangement uses TRBV12-3 or TRBV12-4 and TRBJ2-1; perhaps TRBD1 as D (6 bases). With 10 bases removed from V and 5 bases from J, the gap between germline ends came to 12 bases. This CDR3 has 12 amino acids. CDR3 bases: TGTGCCATCCGGGACATAGACAATGAGCAGTTCTTC. This gives the protein CAIRDIDNEQFF.

This clonotype was seen many times. V usage is TRBV27 and J usage is TRBJ2-2; TRBD1 matches 9 bases. The germline V gene encodes CDR1 MNHEY and CDR2 SMNVEV (reference sequence). Losses at the gene ends were 7 bases for V and 6 bases for J; bases not matched to a gene: 12. CDR3 length: 16 residues. CDR3 protein: CASTPRTGVGPGELFF. The CDR3 DNA reads TGTGCCAGCACCCCAAGGACAGGGGTAGGCCCCGGGGAGCTGTTTTTT.

This clonotype was observed many times. The chain couples TRBV3-1 to TRBJ2-7; no reliable D call. Germline values: CDR1 LGHDT, CDR2 YNNKEL (reference sequence). Trimming took 3 bases from V and 6 from J, leaving 6 bases between them. The CDR3 sequence is 11 residues long. CDR3 amino acids: CASSQGGEQYF. CDR3 coding DNA: TGTGCCAGCAGCCAGGGCGGCGAGCAGTACTTC.

Ten or more counts support this clonotype. The chain combines TRBV6-1 with TRBJ1-2; possible D gene TRBD1, 5 bases. With 8 bases removed from V and 6 bases from J, the gap between germline ends came to 16 bases. Germline-derived CDR1 and CDR2 are MNHNS and SASEGT. CDR3 length: 13 amino acids. For the CDR3, the DNA is TGTGCCAGCCGAACCACCGGGACTCATGGCTACACCTTC. Amino acid sequence: CASRTTGTHGYTF.

This clonotype was counted ten times or more. J is TRBJ1-3 and V is TRBV27, with D hard to call. V lost 5 bases to trimming and J lost 8 bases, with 16 bases between them. Germline V CDR1 and CDR2: MNHEY, SMNVEV (reference sequence). There are 14 residues in the CDR3. CDR3: CASSPGPLGDTIYF. The CDR3, as DNA: TGTGCCAGCAGTCCAGGCCCTCTCGGGGACACCATATATTTT.

This clonotype was detected ten times or more. The J gene is TRBJ1-6, the V gene TRBV2; D ambiguous. The CDR3 is made up of 13 amino acids. Germline lookup yields CDR1 SNHLY and CDR2 FYNNEI. The V and J ends lost 4 bases and 7 bases respectively, with 8 bases between them. The CDR3 sequence: CASSGGRNSPLHF. DNA of the CDR3: TGTGCCAGCAGTGGAGGTAGAAATTCACCCCTCCACTTT.

The chain uses TRBV25-1 and TRBJ1-2, with 9 bases aligning to TRBD1. Trimming removed 6 bases from V and 8 bases from J; junction bases left unmatched: 7. CDR1 and CDR2 from the germline V gene are MGHDK and SYGVNS. The CDR3 spans 13 residues. CDR3 sequence (DNA): TGTGCCAGCAGAGGCGGGACAGGGCAAGGCTACACCTTC. Translated, it gives CASRGGTGQGYTF.

The chain employs TRBV6-2 or TRBV6-3 and TRBJ2-1; possibly TRBD1 or TRBD2 for D (5 bases each). Germline V gene data show CDR1 as MNHEY and CDR2 as SVGEGT. Trimming stripped 8 bases from V and 3 bases from J, with 17 bases between. The CDR3 loop spans 15 amino acids. The CDR3 reads CASGTQVLYYNEQFF. The CDR3 nucleotides are TGTGCCAGCGGGACCCAGGTACTCTACTACAATGAGCAGTTCTTC.

The V call is TRBV28, the J call TRBJ1-5; the D gene is possibly TRBD1 (5 bases). The CDR3 runs to 15 residues. Germline CDR1 reads MDHEN; CDR2 reads SYDVKM. With 5 bases removed from V and 3 bases from J, the gap between germline ends came to 14 bases. CDR3 coding DNA: TGTGCCAGCAGTCTGGGACCGAACCTCAATCAGCCCCAGCATTTT. Protein: CASSLGPNLNQPQHF.

In its sample, this clonotype was seen many times. The chain uses TRBV6-1 and TRBJ2-5, with 8 bases identical to TRBD1. Germline loops: CDR1 MNHNS, CDR2 SASEGT. V shed 3 bases, J shed 5 bases, and the junction held 5 bases outside the gene matches. The CDR3 sequence is 14 residues long. The CDR3 loop is CASSEAGGPETQYF. The CDR3 DNA reads as TGTGCCAGCAGTGAGGCAGGGGGCCCGGAGACCCAGTACTTC.

In its sample, this clonotype was seen many times. The V and J genes are TRBV20-1 and TRBJ2-3; the match to TRBD2 covers 10 bases. There are 15 residues in the CDR3. Losses at the gene ends were 1 base for V and 9 bases for J; bases not matched to a gene: 10. Germline V CDR1 and CDR2: DFQATT, SNEGSKA (reference sequence). DNA for the CDR3: TGCAGTGCTAGAGCCCTAGCGGGAGCCCTGGCCACGCAGTATTTT. It yields the protein CSARALAGALATQYF.

This chain uses TRBV18 with TRBJ1-1, with D unclear. CDR1 and CDR2 (germline): KGHSH, LQKENI. V was shortened by 4 bases and J by 0 bases, with 15 bases between the two germline ends. The CDR3 is made up of 16 amino acids. CDR3 sequence: CASSRGSGTMNTEAFF. Written as DNA, the CDR3 is TGTGCCAGCTCACGCGGTAGTGGAACAATGAACACTGAAGCTTTCTTT.

This clonotype has a handful of counts. The chain has TRBV12-3 or TRBV12-4 and TRBJ1-4; a possible D gene is TRBD1 (5 bases). V was shortened by 6 bases and J by 12 bases, with 14 bases between the two germline ends. The CDR3 covers 12 residues. CDR3 in DNA: TGTGCCAGCAGATACGGGACCCTCGAACTGTTTTTT. Translated: CASRYGTLELFF.

This clonotype has ten or more counts. The genes are TRBV29-1 and TRBJ2-4; D remains unclear. V was cut by 1 base and J by 0 bases, with 4 bases left in between. CDR1 is SQVTM, CDR2 ANQGSEA, per germline. The CDR3 has 13 amino acids. CDR3 amino acids: CSVEARAKNIQYF. CDR3 in DNA: TGCAGCGTTGAAGCTCGAGCCAAAAACATTCAGTACTTC.